Below are 26 T cell receptor beta chains sequenced from a single sample in a study. TCRdb itself ran the 5' RACE reads through MiXCR, one entry per CDR3 protein. Among roughly 9,100 distinct CDR3 sequences listed, roughly 51% were seen once. Treg sorting used a CD4+CD25+CD127-/low gate. Specimen: Tregs sorted from a lymph node. These receptors came from a female donor with breast cancer.

The chain is built from TRBV5-1 and TRBJ2-3; D unclear. CDR3 length equals 13 residues. Looked up from germline, CDR1 is SGHRS and CDR2 is YFSETQ. V lost 0 bases to trimming and J lost 8 bases, with 10 bases between them. CDR3 protein: CASSLAGDLTQYF. In nucleotides, the CDR3 is TGCGCCAGCAGCTTGGCCGGAGACCTTACGCAGTATTTT.

The chain uses TRBV12-3 or TRBV12-4 and TRBJ1-5; TRBD1 is a possible D gene (5 bases). CDR3 length: 17 residues. V lost 1 base, J lost 3 bases, and 16 bases lay in between. The DNA of the CDR3 is TGTGCCAGCAGTTTAGAGTTGGGGACCTACCCCAATCAGCCCCAGCATTTT. Translated, it gives CASSLELGTYPNQPQHF.

This sequence joins TRBV6-5 and TRBJ2-7; tentatively, D is TRBD1 (5 bases). The CDR3 totals 14 residues. Germline CDR1 MNHEY, CDR2 SVGAGI. V lost 2 bases and J lost 0, with 8 bases in between. The CDR3 region has the DNA TGTGCCAGCAGTTACGACAGAGACTCCTACGAGCAGTACTTC. It codes for CASSYDRDSYEQYF.

The chain uses TRBV5-1 and TRBJ2-7; 8 bases line up with TRBD2. Germline CDR1 and CDR2: SGHRS and YFSETQ. Trimming removed 0 bases from V and 7 bases from J; junction bases left unmatched: 9. CDR3 length equals 15 residues. CDR3 DNA sequence: TGCGCCAGCAGCTTGGAGCGGCGGGAGGTCGATGAGCAGTACTTC. It yields the protein CASSLERREVDEQYF.

The rearrangement joins TRBV9 to TRBJ2-1; D is unresolved. CDR3 length equals 11 residues. Germline assignment: CDR1 SGDLS and CDR2 YYNGEE. Trimming left V 5 bases short and J 16 bases short, with 16 bases between. CDR3 nucleotides: TGTGCCAGCAGGGCCGGGTCCGGCCTATTCTTC. The encoded protein is CASRAGSGLFF.

This chain joins TRBV25-1 and TRBJ2-3; TRBD2 is a possible D gene (5 bases). The V end was cut by 3 bases, the J end by 5 bases, with 15 bases between. Germline V gene data show CDR1 as MGHDK and CDR2 as SYGVNS. The CDR3 has 15 residues. The CDR3 loop is CASSDGERGEDTQYF. The CDR3 region has the DNA TGTGCCAGCAGTGACGGGGAACGGGGAGAAGATACGCAGTATTTT.

CDR3 coding DNA: TGCAGTGCAATGGATCCGGGGACTAGCGAGAACATTCAGTACTTC. Residues: CSAMDPGTSENIQYF. The chain carries TRBV20-1 and TRBJ2-4; 10 bases are shared with TRBD2. The germline gives CDR1 DFQATT, CDR2 SNEGSKA (reference sequence). There are 15 residues in the CDR3. Losses at the gene ends were 6 bases for V and 7 bases for J; bases not matched to a gene: 12.

The rearrangement uses TRBV12-3 or TRBV12-4 and TRBJ2-2; unclear D gene. The V gene lost 2 bases and the J gene lost 4 bases, with 5 bases spanning the gap. The CDR3 has 13 residues. The CDR3 loop reads CASSLKSTGELFF. CDR3 DNA sequence: TGTGCCAGCAGTTTAAAGAGCACCGGGGAGCTGTTTTTT.

The sample holds one count of this clonotype. This chain connects TRBV5-4 to TRBJ2-4, with TRBD2 identical over 9 bases. The germline V gene has CDR1 SGHNT and CDR2 YYREEE (reference sequence). CDR3 size: 16 residues. V lost 0 bases and J lost 8; bases outside the gene matches: 9. The CDR3 bases are TGTGCCAGCAGCTTGGCCGGCTCTAGCGGGAACCACATTCAGTACTTC. Its translation is CASSLAGSSGNHIQYF.

There are a few counts of this clonotype. The chain combines TRBV7-2 with TRBJ2-7; TRBD1 matches 7 bases. Trimming at V came to 3 bases and at J to 3 bases, leaving 5 bases not matched to a gene. The CDR3 spans 14 residues. Germline CDR1 SGHTA, CDR2 FQGNSA. The CDR3 is CASSFLGQIYEQYF. The CDR3 nucleotides read TGTGCCAGCAGCTTTTTGGGACAGATCTACGAGCAGTACTTC.

The rearrangement links TRBV4-2 to TRBJ1-5; D ambiguous. The CDR3 is 14 amino acids. CDR1 is LGHNA and CDR2 is YNFKEQ in the germline V gene. Trimming took 2 bases from V and 0 from J, leaving 5 bases between them. CDR3 sequence: CASSQHYSNQPQHF. Here the CDR3 DNA reads TGTGCCAGCAGCCAACACTATAGCAATCAGCCCCAGCATTTT.

Written as DNA, the CDR3 is TGTGCCTGGAGTCGAGGCCACAATGAGCAGTTCTTC. It specifies CAWSRGHNEQFF. The chain has TRBV30 and TRBJ2-1; no firm D call. CDR1 and CDR2 (germline): GTSNPN, SVGIG (reference sequence). The CDR3 is 12 amino acids. V was shortened by 2 bases and J by 5 bases, with 7 bases between the two germline ends.

This clonotype was found once. The V and J genes are TRBV12-3 or TRBV12-4 and TRBJ1-1; no clear D. V was cut by 2 bases and J by 0 bases, with 4 bases left in between. This CDR3 is 13 amino acids long. In nucleotides, the CDR3 is TGTGCCAGCAGTTTATCTTTGAACACTGAAGCTTTCTTT. Its translation is CASSLSLNTEAFF.

This clonotype was seen a single time. At one of its ends the junction is not consistent with the germline gene, which may arise from a read error. This chain uses TRBV2 with TRBJ2-2; D is perhaps TRBD1 or TRBD2 (6 bases each). This CDR3 has 16 amino acids. Germline V gene lookup returns CDR1 SNHLY and CDR2 FYNNEI. The CDR3 region is CASSRNRARYTGGLFF. The CDR3 region has the DNA TGTGCCAGCAGTCGTAACAGGGCTCGTTACACCGGGGGGCTGTTTTTT. The full variable domain, completed using reference TRBV2 and TRBJ2-2, is EPEVTQTPSHQVTQMGQEVILRCVPISNHLYFYWYRQILGQKVEFLVSFYNNEISEKSEIFDDQFSVERPDGSNFTLKIRSTKLEDSAMYFCASSRNRARYTGGLFFGEGSRLTVL.

This chain connects TRBV7-9 to TRBJ2-7; TRBD1 matches 10 bases. Germline V gene sequence: CDR1 SEHNR, CDR2 FQNEAQ (reference sequence). Unmatched junction bases numbered 10, after V lost 2 bases and J lost 6 bases. CDR3 length equals 16 residues. The CDR3 sequence is CASSLRGGTGDCEQYF. The CDR3 DNA follows: TGTGCCAGCAGCTTAAGGGGCGGGACAGGGGACTGCGAGCAGTACTTC.

This sequence joins TRBV25-1 and TRBJ2-7, with 9 bases matching TRBD1. Losses at the gene ends were 4 bases for V and 5 bases for J; bases not matched to a gene: 0. This CDR3 has 12 residues. The germline gives CDR1 MGHDK, CDR2 SYGVNS. CDR3 sequence reads: CASSGTGDEQYF. The CDR3, as DNA: TGTGCCAGCAGTGGGACAGGGGACGAGCAGTACTTC.

This clonotype was counted between two and nine times. The chain recombines TRBV6-5 with TRBJ1-2, with TRBD1 as a possible D gene (5 bases). CDR3 length equals 13 residues. Germline lookup yields CDR1 MNHEY and CDR2 SVGAGI. The V gene lost 10 bases and the J gene lost 1 base, with 13 bases spanning the gap. The CDR3 reads CATHPGFNYGYTF. The CDR3 bases are TGTGCCACCCACCCAGGGTTTAACTATGGCTACACCTTC.

The chain carries TRBV20-1 and TRBJ1-1; TRBD1 aligns across 9 bases. The length of the CDR3 is 13 residues. Germline loops: CDR1 DFQATT, CDR2 SNEGSKA (reference sequence). The CDR3 DNA reads TGCAGCTACAGGGGGCGCGTTTTCACTGAAGCTTTCTTT. This codes for CSYRGRVFTEAFF.

The chain couples TRBV4-2 to TRBJ2-2; 12 nucleotides match TRBD1. Germline V gene lookup returns CDR1 LGHNA and CDR2 YNFKEQ. Trimming at V came to 0 bases and at J to 5 bases, leaving 4 bases not matched to a gene. The CDR3 covers 17 residues. In DNA form, the CDR3 reads TGTGCCAGCAGCCAAGAGTGGGACAGGGGGCCGACCGGGGAGCTGTTTTTT. Translated: CASSQEWDRGPTGELFF.

Of note for this clonotype: At one end, the junction sequence differs from germline, possibly due to a read error. This chain joins TRBV18 and TRBJ2-2, with TRBD1 identical over 8 bases. The CDR3 runs to 17 residues. Germline values: CDR1 KGHSH, CDR2 LQKENI. The CDR3 coding sequence is TGTGCCAGCTCACCACCCGGGTTGACAGGGGCCACCGGGGGGCTGTTTTTT. Residues: CASSPPGLTGATGGLFF.

J is TRBJ2-7 and V is TRBV6-5; no clear D gene. Germline V gene lookup returns CDR1 MNHEY and CDR2 SVGAGI. The CDR3 is 12 amino acids. With 2 bases removed from V and 6 bases from J, the gap between germline ends came to 8 bases. CDR3 DNA: TGTGCCAGCAGTTACCCCGGTGGCGAGCAGTACGTC. It translates to CASSYPGGEQYV.

The chain employs TRBV6-5 and TRBJ2-3; 8 bases agree with TRBD2. Germline V gene data show CDR1 as MNHEY and CDR2 as SVGAGI. V shed 4 bases, J shed 5 bases, and the junction held 11 bases outside the gene matches. The CDR3 loop spans 16 amino acids. The CDR3 region has the DNA TGTGCCAGCAGTTCCGGGGGGGGAGCTTGGGGAGATACGCAGTATTTT. Encoded protein: CASSSGGGAWGDTQYF.

The genes are TRBV5-6 and TRBJ1-5; 7 nucleotides agree with TRBD1. V lost 1 base and J lost 4; bases outside the gene matches: 11. Per germline, CDR1 SGHDT and CDR2 YYEEEE. CDR3 length: 17 amino acids. The CDR3 nucleotides are TGTGCCAGCAGCTTGTTGGTTTCGGACAGGAGTAATCAGCCCCAGCATTTT. It is translated as CASSLLVSDRSNQPQHF.

The chain joins TRBV4-3 to TRBJ2-1, with TRBD2 matching over 8 bases. This CDR3 has 16 residues. J was trimmed by 6 bases and V by 4 bases; bases with no gene match: 11. The germline gives CDR1 LGHNA, CDR2 YSLEER. CDR3 nucleotides: TGCGCCAGCAGCCGAGAGGGCAGCGGGAGCCCCAATGAGCAGTTCTTC. Protein: CASSREGSGSPNEQFF.

This clonotype came up a few times. This chain uses TRBV12-3 or TRBV12-4 with TRBJ2-2; 8 nucleotides match TRBD2. This CDR3 has 15 residues. The J segment lost 5 bases and the V segment lost 5 bases, leaving 7 bases of the junction unmatched. The CDR3 loop is CASSTRGGGTGELFF. As DNA, the CDR3 is TGTGCCAGCAGTACTCGGGGGGGAGGGACCGGGGAGCTGTTTTTT.

The V gene is TRBV7-6, the J gene TRBJ2-5, with 7 bases fitting TRBD1. Germline V lookup: CDR1 SGHVS, CDR2 FNYEAQ. The trim removed 5 bases at V and 5 bases at J, leaving 8 bases unmatched. The length of the CDR3 is 14 residues. CDR3 nucleotide sequence: TGTGCCAGCAGCCGGATACAGGGGTCGGAGACCCAGTACTTC. Its protein product is CASSRIQGSETQYF.